The 28 T cell receptor beta chains presented below share a single source sample, sequenced in a study of tumor and adjacent non-tumor tissue in lung cancer. RNA was extracted from bulk tissue without any cell sorting. A modified ARM-PCR protocol with three rounds of nested PCR amplified TCRbeta. MiXCR, applied by TCRdb to the multiplex PCR reads, yields one record per CDR3 protein. Of about 110,000 distinct CDR3 sequences listed, roughly 74% are singletons. The sample was lung tumor tissue. These receptors were obtained from a woman aged 60 to 75 with non-small cell lung cancer.

With respect to this clonotype: Since a much larger clone is just one base distant, this may be a read error. The chain recombines TRBV4-3 with TRBJ1-5, with a weak D call TRBD1 (5 bases). The CDR3 totals 14 residues. The V end lost 0 bases, the J end lost 5 bases, and 8 bases lay between the germline ends. Looked up from germline, CDR1 is LGHNA and CDR2 is YSLEER. CDR3 DNA sequence: TGCGCCAGCAGCCAAGAGAGGGGTTATCAGCCCCAGCATTTT. It is translated as CASSQERGYQPQHF.

Note on this clonotype: Here the CDR3 omits its conserved ending phenylalanine or tryptophan, so a read error is the likely source. The chain links TRBV29-1 to TRBJ1-2, with D perhaps matching TRBD1 (5 bases). This CDR3 is 12 amino acids long. The germline gives CDR1 SQVTM, CDR2 ANQGSEA. In DNA, the CDR3 is TGCAGCTTTGAAGGGGCTTTTTATGACTACACCTCC. Protein: CSFEGAFYDYTS.

Regarding this clonotype: It may be a read error: a sequence one base away is much more abundant. The rearrangement links TRBV6-5 to TRBJ2-5, with D hard to call. V dropped 2 bases and J dropped 4 bases, with 17 bases sitting between them. This CDR3 is 16 amino acids long. The germline CDR1 and CDR2 sequences are MNHEY and SVGAGI. The DNA of the CDR3 is TGTGCCAGCAGTTACGAACGTCGGCCCGGGTCAGAGACCCAGTACTTC. This codes for CASSYERRPGSETQYF.

As to this clonotype: At one of its ends the junction is not consistent with the germline gene, which may arise from a read error. The genes are TRBV6-2 or TRBV6-3 and TRBJ1-2, with 8 bases aligning to TRBD1. There are 14 residues in the CDR3. Germline CDR1 reads MNHEY; CDR2 reads SVGEGT. CDR3 DNA: TGTACCAGCAGAGAACCGGGACAGGAGCATGGCTACACCTTC. Translating it yields CTSREPGQEHGYTF.

Details on this clonotype: No conserved phenylalanine or tryptophan ends this CDR3, so it is likely a read error. The chain combines TRBV11-2 with TRBJ1-5; D unresolved. CDR1 is SGHAT, CDR2 FQNNGV, per germline. There are 13 residues in the CDR3. CDR3 DNA sequence: TGTGCCAGTAGCTTAGAGTATAATCAGTCCCAGCATTAT. This gives the protein CASSLEYNQSQHY.

About this clonotype itself: This may arise from a read error, as a much more abundant clone is one base away. V usage is TRBV11-2 and J usage is TRBJ1-2; 9 bases match TRBD1. The CDR3 spans 15 residues. Germline V gives CDR1 SGHAT, CDR2 FQNNGV. The CDR3 DNA follows: TGTGTCAGCAGCTTAGATTGGACAGGGGATGAAGGCTACACCTTC. This gives the protein CVSSLDWTGDEGYTF.

With regard to this clonotype: A single base separates this from a much larger clone, so it may be a read error. The CDR3 does not end in the conserved phenylalanine or tryptophan, so this is likely a read error. The chain has TRBV6-6 and TRBJ1-1; D might be TRBD1 (5 bases). The CDR3 is 13 amino acids. Trimming stripped 6 bases from V and 3 bases from J, with 11 bases between. The germline V gene has CDR1 MNHNY and CDR2 SVGAGI (reference sequence). CDR3 DNA sequence: TGTGCCAGCAGACCCCCACAGGACACTGAAGCTTTCATT. Translating gives CASRPPQDTEAFI.

Comment on this clonotype: One end of the junction varies from germline; a read error may be responsible. V usage is TRBV28 and J usage is TRBJ1-1; D not certain. The CDR3 loop spans 12 amino acids. Germline V CDR1 and CDR2: MDHEN, SYDVKM. The CDR3 DNA is TGTGCCTGCAGTTTAGGGAACACTGAAGCTTTCTTT. This sequence encodes CACSLGNTEAFF.

Concerning this clonotype: At one end, the junction sequence differs from germline, possibly due to a read error. The chain uses TRBV11-3 and TRBJ2-1; maybe TRBD2 (6 bases). The length of the CDR3 is 17 residues. Germline V gene data show CDR1 as SGHNT and CDR2 as YENEEA. The CDR3 loop is CASSLELINGSHNEQFF. In nucleotides, the CDR3 is TGTGCCAGCAGTTTAGAGTTGATTAACGGGAGCCACAATGAGCAATTCTTC.

With regard to this clonotype: This may be a read error: a much more frequent sequence differs by one nucleotide. This is likely a read error, given that the CDR3 carries no conserved phenylalanine or tryptophan at its end. The chain couples TRBV5-1 to TRBJ2-6, with D perhaps matching TRBD2 (5 bases). The CDR3 sequence is 14 residues long. V lost 4 bases and J 2 bases, leaving 7 bases between the germline ends. Germline loops: CDR1 SGHRS, CDR2 YFSETQ. CDR3 nucleotide sequence: TGCGCCAGCAGCGAGGGTACTGGGGCCAACGTCCTGACTTCC. Translating gives CASSEGTGANVLTS.

Only one count was recorded for this clonotype. The CDR3 does not end in the conserved phenylalanine or tryptophan, so this is likely a read error. This chain joins TRBV11-2 and TRBJ2-3; D unresolved. The CDR3 totals 11 residues. The V gene's germline CDR1 is SGHAT and CDR2 FQNNGV. The CDR3 region is CTTSLTDTQYL. The DNA of the CDR3 is TGTACCACGAGCTTAACAGATACGCAGTATTTA.

The chain recombines TRBV5-4 with TRBJ2-7, with 8 bases that match TRBD1. CDR3 length equals 15 residues. J lost 0 bases, V lost 9 bases, and 11 bases had no gene match. The germline CDR1 and CDR2 sequences are SGHNT and YYREEE (reference sequence). CDR3 residues: CANGNRGVVSYEQYF. The DNA of the CDR3 is TGTGCCAACGGCAACAGGGGGGTAGTCTCCTACGAGCAGTACTTC. Combining the CDR3 with reference TRBV5-4 and TRBJ2-7 gives the whole variable domain ETGVTQSPTHLIKTRGQQVTLRCSSQSGHNTVSWYQQALGQGPQFIFQYYREEENGRGNFPPRFSGLQFPNYSSELNVNALELDDSALYLCANGNRGVVSYEQYFGPGTRLTVT.

On this clonotype: Sequence at one end of the junction differs from germline and may be a read error. V usage is TRBV6-1 and J usage is TRBJ1-5; D is ambiguous. The CDR3 length is 17 residues. Germline V gives CDR1 MNHNS, CDR2 SASEGT. The CDR3 loop reads CANSEGKTAGSNQPLHF. The CDR3 DNA is TGTGCCAACAGTGAGGGTAAGACGGCGGGGAGCAATCAGCCCCTGCATTTC.

To note about this clonotype: A much bigger clone sits one base away, suggesting this may be a read error. V gene TRBV6-5 combines with J gene TRBJ2-2; 12 bases line up with TRBD1. The V gene's germline CDR1 is MNHEY and CDR2 SVGAGI. The CDR3 runs to 16 residues. V dropped 4 bases and J dropped 9; count of bases not matched to a gene: 9. CDR3 loop: CASSSRDRGRTWELFF. Written as DNA, the CDR3 is TGTGCCAGCAGTTCCCGGGACAGGGGGCGAACCTGGGAGCTGTTTTTT.

As to this clonotype: A much larger clone differs from this one at a single base, so this may be a read error. DNA of the CDR3: TGCGCCAGCAGCCAAGACGCCGTGAGGGGGAAGGAGACCCAGTACTTC. Translating it yields CASSQDAVRGKETQYF. The chain joins TRBV4-1 to TRBJ2-5; D possibly corresponds to TRBD1 (6 bases). V was trimmed by 0 bases and J by 5 bases, leaving 16 bases between them. Looked up from germline, CDR1 is MGHRA and CDR2 is YSYEKL. CDR3 size: 16 residues.

As to this clonotype: One end of the junction fails to match germline, which may point to a read error. The CDR3 protein is CSTSTDGDTQYF. CDR3 coding DNA: TGCAGTACTAGTACCGATGGGGATACGCAGTATTTT. This sequence joins TRBV20-1 and TRBJ2-3, with D possibly matching TRBD2 (5 bases). CDR1 and CDR2 from the germline V gene are DFQATT and SNEGSKA (reference sequence). The CDR3 has 12 residues.

In regard to this clonotype: A read error may produce the germline difference seen at one junction end. This chain links TRBV13 with TRBJ1-3; maybe TRBD1 (6 bases). The germline gives CDR1 PRHDT, CDR2 FYEKMQ (reference sequence). The length of the CDR3 is 15 residues. This chain's CDR3 is CASSLYGTSGNIIYF. The CDR3 DNA follows: TGTGCCAGCAGCTTGTACGGGACATCTGGAAACATCATATATTTT. The full variable domain, with the rest looked up from reference TRBV13 and TRBJ1-3, is AAGVIQSPRHLIKEKRETATLKCYPIPRHDTVYWYQQGPGQDPQFLISFYEKMQSDKGSIPDRFSAQQFSDYHSELNMSSLELGDSALYFCASSLYGTSGNIIYFGEGSWLTVV.

Details on this clonotype: One base away lies a much larger clone, so this may be a sequencing read error. The gene calls are TRBV20-1 and TRBJ2-4; no firm D call. From germline, CDR1 is DFQATT and CDR2 SNEGSKA (reference sequence). There are 10 residues in the CDR3. Trimming removed 4 bases at V and 7 bases at J, with 5 bases between. For the CDR3, the DNA is TGCAGTGCTACAGATAACATTCAGTACTTC. Its translation: CSATDNIQYF.

This clonotype was seen repeatedly, ten times or more. The CDR3 sequence is CSAPLGTRITDTQYF. In DNA, the CDR3 is TGCAGTGCTCCACTCGGGACTAGAATCACAGATACGCAGTATTTT. The rearrangement joins TRBV20-1 to TRBJ2-3; 8 bases fit TRBD2. Germline lookup yields CDR1 DFQATT and CDR2 SNEGSKA (reference sequence). This CDR3 comprises 15 residues. V was clipped by 5 bases and J by 2 bases; unmatched bases: 9.

As for this clonotype: The junction does not match germline at one end; this may be a read error. The chain recombines TRBV6-5 with TRBJ2-7; 9 nucleotides line up with TRBD1. The CDR3 loop spans 14 amino acids. Germline V gene data show CDR1 as MNHEY and CDR2 as SVGAGI. CDR3 residues: CANSWRTGAYEQYF. DNA of the CDR3: TGTGCCAACAGTTGGAGGACAGGGGCCTACGAGCAGTACTTC.

As to this clonotype: This may be a read error, as it is one base from a much larger clone. This chain links TRBV6-5 with TRBJ1-5, with 8 bases matching TRBD1. CDR1 and CDR2 from the germline V gene are MNHEY and SVGAGI. This CDR3 region has 20 residues. CDR3 in DNA: TGTGCCAACAGTTACATTCGCAGGGGGACAGGATTTTCTAACAATCAGCCCCAGCATTTT. The encoded protein is CANSYIRRGTGFSNNQPQHF.

A word on this clonotype: A junction end diverges from the germline sequence, so it may reflect a read error. The chain combines TRBV4-2 with TRBJ2-1; D is perhaps TRBD2 (6 bases). This CDR3 has 15 amino acids. Germline V gives CDR1 LGHNA, CDR2 YNFKEQ. This CDR3 reads CASSQGGASRVEQLF. CDR3 nucleotides: TGTGCCAGCAGCCAAGGCGGGGCTAGCCGAGTTGAGCAGCTCTTC.

Regarding this clonotype: A much larger clonotype is one base distant, so this may be a read error. The genes are TRBV5-5 and TRBJ2-7; D is possibly TRBD1 (5 bases). V lost 2 bases and J lost 6, with 15 bases in between. Germline CDR1 is SGHKS and CDR2 is YYEKEE (reference sequence). This CDR3 has 14 amino acids. The chain's CDR3 is CASSFIWQGGEQYF. CDR3 nucleotides: TGTGCCAGCAGCTTTATTTGGCAGGGCGGCGAGCAGTACTTC.

Comment on this clonotype: The germline gene is not matched at one end of the junction; a read error may be the cause. The chain uses TRBV20-1 and TRBJ1-2, with D maybe TRBD1 (6 bases). The CDR3 has 13 residues. Germline assignment: CDR1 DFQATT and CDR2 SNEGSKA (reference sequence). CDR3 bases: TGCATTGCAGTGAGGGACACGAACTATGGCTACATCTTC. Protein product: CIAVRDTNYGYIF.

Comments on this clonotype: A clone one base away is much larger, so this may be a read error. Since the CDR3 does not end with the conserved phenylalanine or tryptophan, this likely comes from a read error. The chain has TRBV11-1 and TRBJ2-1; perhaps TRBD2 as D (5 bases). Germline CDR1 SGHAT, CDR2 FQDESV (reference sequence). Trimming took off 6 bases at V and 9 bases at J, with 15 bases between the two ends. The CDR3 spans 13 residues. CDR3 region: CASSYLSRGEQFL. As DNA, the CDR3 is TGTGCCAGCAGTTACCTTTCCCGGGGTGAGCAGTTCTTA.

As concerns this clonotype: At one boundary the junction diverges from the germline segment, which might be a read error. V and J are TRBV5-1 and TRBJ2-5; D not certain. The CDR3 contains 14 residues. Germline V gene lookup returns CDR1 SGHRS and CDR2 YFSETQ. The CDR3 DNA reads as TGCGCCGGCAGCTTGGTAGGGCTCAAAGAGACCCAGTACTTC. Its protein is CAGSLVGLKETQYF. Full variable domain (outside the CDR3, taken from reference TRBV5-1 and TRBJ2-5): KAGVTQTPRYLIKTRGQQVTLSCSPISGHRSVSWYQQTPGQGLQFLFEYFSETQRNKGNFPGRFSGRQFSNSRSEMNVSTLELGDSALYLCAGSLVGLKETQYFGPGTRLLVL.

A note on this clonotype: Its ends do not fully match the called genes, so a read error is possible. This rearrangement joins TRBV11-3 to TRBJ1-1; D remains ambiguous. The germline CDR1 and CDR2 sequences are SGHNT and YENEEA. The CDR3 has 15 residues. CDR3 sequence reads: CASSSTWRVNTEVFF. CDR3 bases: TGTGCCAGCAGCTCAACTTGGAGGGTGAATACTGAAGTTTTCTTT.

This clonotype showed up just once. The CDR3 end shows no conserved phenylalanine or tryptophan, and so a read error is likely. Because the CDR3's place on the DNA is in doubt, the DNA is left out and the CDR3 is given as listed by TCRdb. This rearrangement joins TRBV6-2 or TRBV6-3 to TRBJ2-2; the table's D call, TRBD2, was not checked against the DNA. The CDR3 is 17 residues long, counting both termini. Germline-derived CDR1 and CDR2 are MNHEY and SVGEGT. CDR3: CASSYTQQRASTGELFY.